This T cell receptor beta chain came from a study of identical twins. General study findings and limits: Reduced insertions were recorded for abundant cord blood beta clonotypes, with no such pattern in memory repertoires. There was more out-of-frame TCR alpha sharing in monozygotic twins than models estimated.

With respect to this clonotype: Its cognate antigen is unknown.

The cDNA had a unique molecular identifier and a template-switch universal primer site. TCRdb processed the 5' RACE reads anew with MiXCR; each CDR3 protein has one entry. Among 1.5 million to 2 million distinct CDR3 sequences listed, around a third were seen once. CDR1 is WSHSY and CDR2 is SAAADI in the germline V gene. V was clipped by 9 bases and J by 0 bases; unmatched bases: 8. This CDR3 has 15 residues. This TCR derives from a newborn girl in good health. The sample taken for sequencing was cord blood. This chain joins TRBV10-2 and TRBJ1-2; 9 bases align to TRBD1. In nucleotides, the CDR3 is TGCGCCAGTATCCCGGGACAGGGTGCTAACTATGGCTACACCTTC. The encoded protein is CASIPGQGANYGYTF.